Listed below are T cell receptor beta chains from one sample, sequenced in a study of T cells in Graves' hyperthyroidism and ophthalmopathy. Each CDR3 protein gets one entry after TCRdb re-called the multiplex PCR reads with MiXCR. The sample lists 350,000 to 500,000 distinct CDR3 sequences, roughly 15% seen once, with 5.3% in the top ten. The sample consisted of blood. These receptors were obtained from a woman aged 18-35 years with Graves' hyperthyroidism. The CDR3 runs from the conserved cysteine through the conserved F or W. The D gene is left open where the match is weak.

>TRBV6-5|TRBD1|TRBJ1-5
CASSYLRGQGGRGQPQHF
>TRBV28|TRBD2|TRBJ2-5
CAGSQGGLGLAGVGETQYF
>TRBV9|TRBD2|TRBJ2-7
CASSPGLAGGAYEQYF
>TRBV20-1|TRBD1|TRBJ2-5
CSAAPGQVEYQYF
>TRBV4-1|TRBD2|TRBJ2-1
CASSQDKYGGIGVNEQFF
>TRBV12-3/TRBV12-4|NA|TRBJ1-1
CASSLTPRGNTEAFF
>TRBV6-1|NA|TRBJ2-1
CASSSTPAGSYNEQFF
>TRBV20-1|TRBD2|TRBJ2-7
CSATSGTRCYEQYF
>TRBV29-1|NA|TRBJ2-1
CSVPPFGLPGQFF
>TRBV20-1|NA|TRBJ1-1
CSARAGSVMNTEAFF
>TRBV2|TRBD2|TRBJ2-7
CASSGQSGRVYEQYF
>TRBV6-2/TRBV6-3|NA|TRBJ2-1
CASRGLADEQFF
>TRBV6-2/TRBV6-3|TRBD1|TRBJ2-7
CASRRTGGRIYEQYF
>TRBV28|TRBD1|TRBJ1-1
CASSPGGKNTEAFF
>TRBV6-2/TRBV6-3|NA|TRBJ2-5
CASSYSAGEPPETQYF
>TRBV6-2/TRBV6-3|TRBD2|TRBJ2-3
CASSPGTSGRHRGTDTQYF
>TRBV2|TRBD1|TRBJ1-1
CASRQGGPEAFF
>TRBV9|NA|TRBJ2-2
CASSVALRDGELFF
>TRBV27|TRBD1|TRBJ2-7
CASSPQGTLNYEQYF
>TRBV10-2|NA|TRBJ1-3
CASSERGGNTIYF
>TRBV11-2|NA|TRBJ1-6
CASSLTPGGLVSPLHF
>TRBV2|TRBD1|TRBJ1-4
CASSAGTGGFTNEKLFF
>TRBV7-9|TRBD1|TRBJ1-4
CASSPSTGVLEKPFF
>TRBV12-3/TRBV12-4|TRBD2|TRBJ2-1
CASSGGTKTYNEQFF
>TRBV27|NA|TRBJ1-5
CASSFVQGDQPQHF
>TRBV15|TRBD1|TRBJ2-1
CATSPLRGLSYNEQFF
>TRBV6-2/TRBV6-3|NA|TRBJ2-2
CASSPGDPSGELFF
>TRBV5-4|NA|TRBJ2-5
CASNPQGRQETQYF
>TRBV28|TRBD1|TRBJ1-5
CATDQGAGGQPQHF
>TRBV5-1|NA|TRBJ2-1
CASSFMGNEQFF
>TRBV24-1|NA|TRBJ1-1
CATSDSRRGNTEAFF
>TRBV18|NA|TRBJ2-7
CASSPLRQGSYEQYF
>TRBV11-2|NA|TRBJ1-2
CASSHPLRVYGYTF
>TRBV6-5|NA|TRBJ2-7
CASSFARQTYEQYF
>TRBV7-9|NA|TRBJ2-1
CASHQNEQFF
>TRBV6-1|NA|TRBJ2-6
CASSEALASGANVLTF
>TRBV7-2|TRBD1|TRBJ2-1
CASSLLADRGNEQFF
>TRBV6-1|TRBD2|TRBJ2-3
CASRLAGALVTDTQYF
>TRBV9|NA|TRBJ2-1
CASSVEDWRLSSYNEQFF
>TRBV29-1|NA|TRBJ2-5
CSVGGRYQETQYF
>TRBV7-2|NA|TRBJ2-7
CASSLWGTASYEQYF
>TRBV2|NA|TRBJ1-2
CASRPGRRMVGYTF
>TRBV5-1|NA|TRBJ2-5
CASSSGPQRGGQETQYF
>TRBV7-2|NA|TRBJ2-5
CASSRGSRGTRGQETQYF